This T cell receptor (beta chain) was identified during a study of control samples from healthy donors and cancer patients. Germline V CDR1 and CDR2: MNHEY, SVGAGI. Trimming removed 6 bases from V and 7 bases from J, with 12 bases in between. The CDR3 length is 13 residues. This table comes from immunoSEQ multiplex PCR, and its TCRdb copy is limited to in-frame clones, with some not included. The sample has over 100,000 clones; about 90% are singletons. Sequencing was performed on blood. This chain connects TRBV6-5 to TRBJ1-4; D unclear. The sequence derives from a woman in her fifties or sixties in good health. The CDR3 bases are TGTGCCAGCAGCCAAAGGTCGGTTGAAAAACTGTTTTTT. It yields the protein CASSQRSVEKLFF.